This entry lists 18 T cell receptor beta chains sequenced from one sample in a study of response to subunit inactivated influenza vaccine. TCRdb analysed the RT-PCR reads with MiXCR anew, one entry per CDR3 protein. The data show about 180,000 distinct CDR3 sequences, roughly 10% seen once. The material sequenced was CD8+ T cells sorted from PBMCs, taken less than 25 months after vaccination. The receptors stem from a man aged 45-69 years who received an inactivated influenza vaccine.

The rearrangement uses TRBV6-5 and TRBJ2-5; 8 bases are a match to TRBD1. Per germline, CDR1 MNHEY and CDR2 SVGAGI. V was pared by 2 bases and J by 5 bases, with 4 bases of the junction left unmatched. The CDR3 is 14 amino acids. DNA for the CDR3: TGTGCCAGCAGTTACGGACAGGGTGAGGAGACCCAGTACTTC. It codes for CASSYGQGEETQYF.

This clonotype was observed a few times. Here the CDR3 DNA reads TGCAGTGCTAGAGATTCGAGGGATGAAGCTTTCTTT. This codes for CSARDSRDEAFF. This chain joins TRBV20-1 and TRBJ1-1, with unresolved D. The CDR3 loop spans 12 amino acids. Per germline, CDR1 DFQATT and CDR2 SNEGSKA (reference sequence). V lost 0 bases and J lost 7, with 9 bases in between.

This clonotype was recorded many times. The gene calls are TRBV5-1 and TRBJ2-2; tentative D call: TRBD2 (7 bases). The ends were cut back, 0 bases at V and 0 bases at J, with 18 bases in the middle. This CDR3 is built from 19 residues. CDR1 is SGHRS and CDR2 is YFSETQ in the germline V gene. CDR3: CASSLAYGGQRPNTGELFF. CDR3 DNA: TGCGCCAGCAGCTTGGCCTACGGGGGGCAACGGCCGAACACCGGGGAGCTGTTTTTT.

The gene calls are TRBV29-1 and TRBJ2-7; D could derive from TRBD1 or TRBD2 (5 bases each). V dropped 4 bases and J dropped 0 bases, with 10 bases sitting between them. The CDR3 is 13 amino acids. Germline V gives CDR1 SQVTM, CDR2 ANQGSEA. CDR3 residues: CSVAPGRSYEQYF. CDR3 DNA sequence: TGCAGCGTTGCGCCGGGGCGCTCCTACGAGCAGTACTTC.

This clonotype was seen many times. The chain has TRBV7-9 and TRBJ2-1, with D maybe TRBD1 (6 bases). V was pared by 8 bases and J by 2 bases, with 13 bases between. CDR3 length: 14 amino acids. Per germline, CDR1 SEHNR and CDR2 FQNEAQ (reference sequence). CDR3 residues: CASLGQPAYNEQFF. CDR3 coding DNA: TGTGCCAGCTTAGGACAGCCAGCCTACAATGAGCAGTTCTTC.

In this sample, this clonotype turned up a few times. This CDR3 is CASSLLSGGNNEQFF. CDR3 nucleotides: TGCGCCAGCAGCTTGCTCAGCGGGGGAAACAATGAGCAGTTCTTC. V usage is TRBV5-1 and J usage is TRBJ2-1, with TRBD2 identical over 8 bases. The CDR3 has 15 residues. Trimming at V came to 1 base and at J to 5 bases, leaving 5 bases not matched to a gene. In germline, CDR1 is SGHRS, CDR2 YFSETQ.

The chain employs TRBV7-2 and TRBJ1-6; D uncertain. V was trimmed by 2 bases and J by 4 bases, leaving 9 bases between them. From germline, CDR1 is SGHTA and CDR2 FQGNSA. The CDR3 is 15 residues long. The CDR3 nucleotides are TGTGCCAGCAGCTTATCTCAGACGTATAATTCACCCCTCCACTTT. Amino acid sequence: CASSLSQTYNSPLHF.

This clonotype was observed a handful of times. The rearrangement links TRBV5-1 to TRBJ2-7; 7 bases agree with TRBD2. The CDR3 totals 13 residues. Losses at the gene ends were 5 bases for V and 4 bases for J; bases not matched to a gene: 6. Germline values: CDR1 SGHRS, CDR2 YFSETQ. The DNA for the CDR3 is TGCGCCAGCAGATGGGCGGGAGATTACGAGCAGTACTTC. This sequence encodes CASRWAGDYEQYF.

Concerning this clonotype itself: This may stem from a read error, because a much larger clone lies one nucleotide away. This rearrangement joins TRBV13 to TRBJ2-1; 8 nucleotides agree with TRBD1. CDR3 length equals 16 residues. Germline lookup yields CDR1 PRHDT and CDR2 FYEKMQ (reference sequence). V trimming: 5 bases; J trimming: 0 bases; junction bases outside the gene matches: 6. CDR3 sequence reads: CASSLGQGSSYNEQFF. The CDR3 region has the DNA TGTGCCAGCAGCCTCGGACAGGGAAGCTCCTACAATGAGCAGTTCTTC.

This clonotype was seen a few times. The chain is built from TRBV6-5 and TRBJ2-2; 7 nucleotides agree with TRBD1. In germline, CDR1 is MNHEY, CDR2 SVGAGI. The CDR3 runs to 17 residues. V shed 2 bases and J 2 bases; nucleotides not matched to a gene: 8. CDR3 sequence: CASSYPATGPNTGELFF. CDR3 DNA: TGTGCCAGCAGTTACCCGGCGACAGGGCCCAACACCGGGGAGCTGTTTTTT.

This chain uses TRBV4-2 with TRBJ2-1; TRBD2 matches at 9 bases. The germline V gene encodes CDR1 LGHNA and CDR2 YNFKEQ. V shed 3 bases and J 4 bases; nucleotides not matched to a gene: 4. This CDR3 region has 15 residues. The CDR3 DNA reads TGTGCCAGCAGCCACCTAGCGGGGAGTTACAATGAGCAGTTCTTC. Protein: CASSHLAGSYNEQFF.

This clonotype has only a few counts. The chain recombines TRBV19 with TRBJ1-1; 8 bases line up with TRBD1. The CDR3 totals 16 residues. Trimming at V came to 4 bases and at J to 4 bases, leaving 11 bases not matched to a gene. CDR1 LNHDA and CDR2 SQIVND come from the germline V gene (reference sequence). CDR3 protein: CASSTTRLDRGTEAFF. The CDR3 DNA follows: TGTGCCAGTAGTACCACTCGACTTGACAGGGGCACTGAAGCTTTCTTT.

This chain joins TRBV4-1 and TRBJ1-1; 7 positions match TRBD1. CDR1 is MGHRA and CDR2 is YSYEKL in the germline V gene. The CDR3 length is 13 residues. After removal of 2 bases from V and 5 bases from J, the junction contained 2 bases not matched to a gene. The CDR3, as DNA: TGCGCCAGCAGCCAATTACAGGGGACTGAAGCTTTCTTT. Amino acid sequence: CASSQLQGTEAFF.

This clonotype was counted between two and nine times. CDR3 protein: CASSVTGIALKTQYF. The CDR3 region has the DNA TGTGCCAGCAGTGTGACAGGGATCGCTTTGAAGACCCAGTACTTC. The chain links TRBV6-1 to TRBJ2-5; 7 bases match TRBD1. Germline CDR1 and CDR2: MNHNS and SASEGT. Trimming cost V 4 bases and J 6 bases; bases outside gene matches: 11. This CDR3 comprises 15 residues.

This clonotype occurred many times. J is TRBJ1-1 and V is TRBV27, with a possible D match to TRBD1 (5 bases). The CDR3 has 14 amino acids. Trimming shortened V by 2 bases and J by 4 bases, and 11 bases separated the two germline ends. Looked up from germline, CDR1 is MNHEY and CDR2 is SMNVEV (reference sequence). CDR3 in amino acids: CASSLGRTITEAFF. CDR3 nucleotides: TGTGCCAGCAGTTTAGGTAGGACAATCACTGAAGCTTTCTTT.

This clonotype was seen more than once but under ten times. V is TRBV30 and J is TRBJ2-1; D is undetermined. Germline V CDR1 and CDR2: GTSNPN, SVGIG (reference sequence). CDR3 length equals 10 residues. Between the trimmed V and J ends, which lost 3 bases and 11 bases, there was a span of 8 bases. This CDR3 is CAWRTKKQFF. For the CDR3, the DNA is TGTGCCTGGAGGACAAAGAAGCAGTTCTTC.

The table lists this clonotype with a few counts. The CDR3 here is CASSQSWAGVTEAFF. The CDR3, as DNA: TGTGCCAGCAGCCAATCGTGGGCAGGGGTCACTGAAGCTTTCTTT. The chain carries TRBV16 and TRBJ1-1, with TRBD1 as a possible D gene (6 bases). V lost 0 bases and J lost 4, with 12 bases in between. CDR3 length: 15 residues. Germline V gives CDR1 KGHSY, CDR2 FQNENV.

This clonotype was seen many times. The rearrangement links TRBV12-3 or TRBV12-4 to TRBJ2-1; 9 positions match TRBD1. This CDR3 contains 13 residues. After removal of 6 bases from V and 7 bases from J, the junction contained 4 bases not matched to a gene. CDR3 DNA: TGTGCCAGCAGCCCGGGACAGGGAAATGAGCAGTTCTTC. It is translated as CASSPGQGNEQFF.